The 9 T cell receptor beta chains listed next were all sequenced from one sample in a study of T cells in narcolepsy. Libraries were prepared by immunoSEQ multiplex PCR; TCRdb keeps only in-frame clonotypes and omits some of them. Among roughly 20,000 clones listed, over 75% were seen once. Material: memory (CD45RA-) CD4+ T cells from blood. The receptors derive from a human donor in good health.

The V call is TRBV7-8, the J call TRBJ1-4, with TRBD1 identical over 12 bases. CDR1 and CDR2 (germline): SGHVS, FQNEAQ. V dropped 2 bases and J dropped 4; count of bases not matched to a gene: 5. CDR3 size: 17 residues. CDR3 protein: CASSLFGTGGDNEKLFF. In DNA, the CDR3 is TGTGCCAGCAGCTTATTCGGGACAGGGGGCGATAATGAAAAACTGTTTTTT.

The rearrangement joins TRBV7-3 to TRBJ1-4, with D perhaps TRBD1 (5 bases). V lost 4 bases and J lost 0, with 15 bases in between. The CDR3 is made up of 17 amino acids. CDR1 and CDR2 (germline): SGHTA, FQGTGA. The CDR3 bases are TGTGCCAGCAGCTCGGCGGGGCCGGGCTCAACTAATGAAAAACTGTTTTTT. Translated, it gives CASSSAGPGSTNEKLFF.

The genes are TRBV5-1 and TRBJ2-5; no clear D. From germline, CDR1 is SGHRS and CDR2 YFSETQ. The CDR3 contains 13 residues. V lost 4 bases, J lost 0 bases, and 7 bases lay in between. Written as DNA, the CDR3 is TGCGCCAGCAGCACAAGGTACCAAGAGACCCAGTACTTC. Its protein product is CASSTRYQETQYF.

The chain links TRBV7-3 to TRBJ1-1; D is ambiguous. Trimming took off 5 bases at V and 1 base at J, with 8 bases between the two ends. Germline values: CDR1 SGHTA, CDR2 FQGTGA. The CDR3 consists of 13 residues. Here the CDR3 reads CASSQGPNTEAFF. The DNA for the CDR3 is TGTGCCAGCAGCCAAGGGCCGAACACTGAAGCTTTCTTT.

V usage is TRBV6-5 and J usage is TRBJ1-1, with D unresolved. The CDR3 has 11 residues. Trimming removed 7 bases at V and 8 bases at J, with 11 bases between. The germline gives CDR1 MNHEY, CDR2 SVGAGI. CDR3: CASKRTGEAFF. DNA for the CDR3: TGTGCCAGCAAACGGACGGGGGAAGCTTTCTTT.

The V call is TRBV27, the J call TRBJ2-5, with 12 bases lining up with TRBD2. Germline V gene lookup returns CDR1 MNHEY and CDR2 SMNVEV (reference sequence). The CDR3 is 18 amino acids. Trimming at V came to 6 bases and at J to 7 bases, leaving 18 bases not matched to a gene. The CDR3: CASSFTGTSGLQVGTQYF. Written as DNA, the CDR3 is TGTGCCAGCAGCTTTACCGGGACTAGCGGGCTCCAAGTCGGGACCCAGTACTTC.

This clone was detected once. The chain uses TRBV5-1 and TRBJ1-2; no definite D call. V lost 1 base and J lost 5, with 6 bases in between. The CDR3 has 12 residues. Per germline, CDR1 SGHRS and CDR2 YFSETQ. Here the CDR3 reads CASSLQGYGYTF. DNA for the CDR3: TGCGCCAGCAGCTTGCAAGGGTATGGCTACACCTTC.

The chain is built from TRBV30 and TRBJ1-2; D unclear. Germline-derived CDR1 and CDR2 are GTSNPN and SVGIG (reference sequence). This CDR3 is built from 15 residues. Trimming cost V 2 bases and J 4 bases, with 17 bases left between them. CDR3 DNA sequence: TGTGCCTGGAGTCGAGGCCCTGGCCTGGGCTATGGCTACACCTTC. Its protein is CAWSRGPGLGYGYTF.

The V gene is TRBV6-1, the J gene TRBJ2-4, with D possibly being TRBD1 (7 bases). The CDR3 sequence is 16 residues long. Germline CDR1 MNHNS, CDR2 SASEGT. V was clipped by 4 bases and J by 0 bases, with 13 bases between them. CDR3 sequence reads: CASSANRGLAKNIQYF. In nucleotides, the CDR3 is TGTGCCAGCAGTGCAAACAGGGGACTAGCCAAAAACATTCAGTACTTC.